Described below is a single TCR beta chain sequence and its context. As yet, its antigen is unknown. This sample is part of a study of cytomegalovirus exposure and HLA in healthy donors. General study points: The records held CMV serostatus as the only immune exposure information. The study found most TCR sequences rare, yet found some public TCRs in many donors. Among CMV-associated TCR beta chains, most appeared HLA-restricted in a later analysis.

The germline gives CDR1 SNHLY, CDR2 FYNNEI. V was shortened by 6 bases and J by 7 bases, with 15 bases between the two germline ends. The CDR3 spans 14 residues. PCR employed 60 Vbeta and 13 Jbeta primers. Sequenced by immunoSEQ multiplex PCR; TCRdb stores in-frame clones only, minus some. The sample shows around 130,000 clones, around 74% of them seen only once. J is TRBJ1-4 and V is TRBV2; possible D gene TRBD1, 5 bases. Sequenced sample: PBMCs. The TCR sequence derives from a middle-aged man in good health and CMV-seropositive. The DNA of the CDR3 is TGTGCCAGCAGGGCAGGGTTGCCTAGTGAAAAACTGTTTTTT. It codes for CASRAGLPSEKLFF.